Listed below are T cell receptor beta chains from one sample, sequenced in a study of blood T cell repertoires in COVID-19. Data came from immunoSEQ multiplex PCR; TCRdb stores just in-frame clones and leaves some out. This table holds 90,000 to 110,000 clones, about 90% found once. Sample: peripheral blood. The receptors come from a human donor in a cohort sampled during active COVID-19. Each CDR3 is given with its conserved first and last residue. Each record gives: V gene, D gene, clone size, J gene, CDR3 DNA, CDR3 protein. The D gene is left open where the match is weak. Some rows have no size entry. The others give once, few or many, or a class for an expanded clone.

TRBV4-1	TRBD2	NA	TRBJ2-3	TGCGCCAGCAGCCACTCATCGACCGTGGGGACTAGATCCCTCCCAGATACGCAGTATTTT	CASSHSSTVGTRSLPDTQYF
TRBV6-6	TRBD1	NA	TRBJ1-6	TGTGCCAGCAGCGGGACAGGGTTTGGAGTGTCACCCCTCCACTTT	CASSGTGFGVSPLHF
TRBV5-8	NA	NA	TRBJ2-2	TGTGCCAGCAGGGCATGGACCGGGGAGCTGTTTTTT	CASRAWTGELFF
TRBV6-5	NA	once	TRBJ1-1	TGTGCCAGCAGTTACCGCGGGAGCTACGCTTTCTTT	CASSYRGSYAFF
TRBV10-3	NA	NA	TRBJ1-6	TGTGCCATCAGGGAGTCGGGGTCGGGGTCACCCCTCCACTTT	CAIRESGSGSPLHF
TRBV12-5	NA	NA	TRBJ1-2	TGTGCTAGTGGCCTACATTCTCAGGAAAACTATGGCTACACCTTC	CASGLHSQENYGYTF
TRBV6-2/TRBV6-3	NA	NA	TRBJ1-3	TGTGCCAGCAGTTACACTACAGGAGCCTCTGGAAACACCATATATTTT	CASSYTTGASGNTIYF
TRBV10-3	NA	NA	TRBJ2-5	TGTGCCGCGGGACTTTCACAAGAGACCCAGTACTTC	CAAGLSQETQYF
TRBV27	NA	NA	TRBJ1-2	TGTGCCAGCAGTTCACGTCCGGGAGGTAACTATGGCTACACCTTC	CASSSRPGGNYGYTF
TRBV24-1	NA	NA	TRBJ1-1	TGTGCCACCAGTGAACAGGGCGGTACTGAAGCTTTCTTT	CATSEQGGTEAFF